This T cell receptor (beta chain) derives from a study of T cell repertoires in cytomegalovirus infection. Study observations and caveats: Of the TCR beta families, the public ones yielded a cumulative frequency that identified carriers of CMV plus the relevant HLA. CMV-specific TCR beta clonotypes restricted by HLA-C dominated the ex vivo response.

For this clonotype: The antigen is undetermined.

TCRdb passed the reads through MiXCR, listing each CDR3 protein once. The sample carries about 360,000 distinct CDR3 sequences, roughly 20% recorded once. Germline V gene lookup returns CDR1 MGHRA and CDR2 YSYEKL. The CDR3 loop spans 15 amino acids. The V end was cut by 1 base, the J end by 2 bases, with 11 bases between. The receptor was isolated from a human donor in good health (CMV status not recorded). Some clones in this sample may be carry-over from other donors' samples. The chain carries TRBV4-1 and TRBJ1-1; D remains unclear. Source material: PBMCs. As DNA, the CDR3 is TGCGCCAGCAGCCAAGTCGGGATCCTCAACACTGAAGCTTTCTTT. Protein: CASSQVGILNTEAFF.